Below, 31 T cell receptor beta chains from the same sample are listed, as sequenced in a study of CD8+ T cells in alopecia areata. The authors extracted RNA and reverse transcribed it into cDNA as the sequencing template. Sequenced by immunoSEQ multiplex PCR; TCRdb stores in-frame clones only, minus some. The sample includes approximately 200,000 clones, 60% of them seen just once. Documented treatment: oral pan-JAK inhibitor, 5-10 mg twice daily. The sequences come from CD4+ T cells sorted from blood, collected at week 4, from a patient treated with tofacitinib. The receptors come from a human donor with alopecia areata.

V usage is TRBV30 and J usage is TRBJ1-2; tentatively, D is TRBD1 (5 bases). V dropped 5 bases and J dropped 7 bases, with 17 bases sitting between them. Germline V gives CDR1 GTSNPN, CDR2 SVGIG (reference sequence). The CDR3 sequence is 13 residues long. CDR3 in amino acids: CAWAPGAVGGYTF. For the CDR3, the DNA is TGTGCCTGGGCCCCTGGGGCGGTGGGTGGCTACACCTTC.

This clone was detected a few times. The V and J genes are TRBV4-2 and TRBJ2-5, with D possibly matching TRBD2 (7 bases). The CDR3 loop spans 15 amino acids. Trimming took 4 bases from V and 4 from J, leaving 16 bases between them. Germline lookup yields CDR1 LGHNA and CDR2 YNFKEQ. In DNA, the CDR3 is TGTGCCAGCAGCCCGGGACCGAGGGGGGGAGAGACCCAGTACTTC. It is translated as CASSPGPRGGETQYF.

This clone was seen a few times. This chain uses TRBV6-1 with TRBJ2-3, with 9 nucleotides matching TRBD1. The CDR3 runs to 13 residues. Germline V gene data show CDR1 as MNHNS and CDR2 as SASEGT. The V and J ends lost 6 bases and 4 bases, in that order; junction bases with no gene match: 2. DNA of the CDR3: TGTGCCAGCAGGACAGGGGGTGCAGATACGCAGTATTTT. It yields the protein CASRTGGADTQYF.

V gene TRBV7-3 combines with J gene TRBJ2-5; 9 bases line up with TRBD1. Germline CDR1 is SGHTA and CDR2 is FQGTGA. The CDR3 has 19 amino acids. Trimming took 0 bases from V and 3 from J; bases not matched to a gene: 14. This CDR3 reads CASSLTYLPGQGLKETQYF. The CDR3 coding sequence is TGTGCCAGCAGCTTAACGTACTTACCGGGACAGGGATTGAAAGAGACCCAGTACTTC.

The rearrangement uses TRBV2 and TRBJ1-6; D unresolved. CDR1 is SNHLY, CDR2 FYNNEI, per germline. The CDR3 sequence is 17 residues long. The ends were cut back, 6 bases at V and 3 bases at J, with 18 bases in the middle. CDR3 loop: CASSRGGSRDYNSPLHF. DNA of the CDR3: TGTGCCAGCAGCCGCGGAGGGTCTAGGGACTATAATTCACCCCTCCACTTT.

Concerning this clone: The same CDR3 can be traced to other DNA sequences in this sample. The chain couples TRBV5-1 to TRBJ1-1; D call uncertain. The CDR3 sequence is 14 residues long. The V gene lost 0 bases and the J gene lost 1 base, with 7 bases spanning the gap. Looked up from germline, CDR1 is SGHRS and CDR2 is YFSETQ. The CDR3 loop reads CASSLGHTNTEAFF. CDR3 nucleotide sequence: TGCGCCAGCAGCTTGGGGCATACGAACACTGAAGCTTTCTTT.

The chain joins TRBV19 to TRBJ1-2; tentatively, D is TRBD1 (5 bases). Germline CDR1 is LNHDA and CDR2 is SQIVND (reference sequence). The CDR3 loop spans 11 amino acids. The V end lost 9 bases, the J end lost 8 bases, and 13 bases lay between the germline ends. The CDR3 coding sequence is TGTGCCAGCCACCAGGGTGGAGGCTACACCTTC. It encodes CASHQGGGYTF.

The genes are TRBV30 and TRBJ1-2; a weak D match, TRBD1 (5 bases). Between the trimmed V and J ends, which lost 4 bases and 6 bases, there was a span of 21 bases. The CDR3 extends over 15 amino acids. CDR1 is GTSNPN, CDR2 SVGIG, per germline (reference sequence). The CDR3 region is CAWNQNFHGGNGYTF. The CDR3 DNA sequence: TGTGCCTGGAACCAAAACTTTCACGGGGGGAATGGCTACACCTTC.

This chain uses TRBV5-1 with TRBJ2-7, with D uncertain. Trimming left V 6 bases short and J 5 bases short, with 18 bases between. Germline loops: CDR1 SGHRS, CDR2 YFSETQ. The CDR3 has 14 residues. The CDR3 sequence is CASMGNVGFNEQYF. CDR3 nucleotides: TGCGCCAGCATGGGTAATGTGGGGTTCAACGAGCAGTACTTC.

J is TRBJ1-1 and V is TRBV18; D might be TRBD1 (5 bases). This CDR3 comprises 14 residues. Germline V lookup: CDR1 KGHSH, CDR2 LQKENI. Between the trimmed V and J ends, which lost 3 bases and 5 bases, there was a span of 13 bases. CDR3 coding DNA: TGTGCCAGCTCACCCCCGACAGAAAGGACTGAAGCTTTCTTT. The encoded protein is CASSPPTERTEAFF.

This clone was seen only a few times. The chain is built from TRBV2 and TRBJ1-1; D is possibly TRBD1 (6 bases). Trimming cost V 2 bases and J 5 bases, with 15 bases left between them. Germline V CDR1 and CDR2: SNHLY, FYNNEI. The CDR3 sequence is 15 residues long. CDR3 residues: CASSELARGGTEAFF. Here the CDR3 DNA reads TGTGCCAGCAGTGAATTGGCCAGAGGGGGGACTGAAGCTTTCTTT.

The chain recombines TRBV11-2 with TRBJ1-1; D remains ambiguous. The CDR3 has 13 residues. The V gene lost 0 bases and the J gene lost 8 bases, with 10 bases spanning the gap. Germline V lookup: CDR1 SGHAT, CDR2 FQNNGV. The CDR3 spells CASSLDPAGEAFF. Written as DNA, the CDR3 is TGTGCCAGCAGCTTAGATCCGGCGGGCGAAGCTTTCTTT. The entire variable domain, with the rest obtained from reference TRBV11-2 and TRBJ1-1, is as follows: EAGVAQSPRYKIIEKRQSVAFWCNPISGHATLYWYQQILGQGPKLLIQFQNNGVVDDSQLPKDRFSAERLKGVDSTLKIQPAKLEDSAVYLCASSLDPAGEAFFGQGTRLTVV.

The chain combines TRBV29-1 with TRBJ1-2; D ambiguous. Germline assignment: CDR1 SQVTM and CDR2 ANQGSEA. CDR3 length: 11 residues. V dropped 4 bases and J dropped 4 bases, with 7 bases sitting between them. The CDR3 protein is CSVAGTYGYTF. For the CDR3, the DNA is TGCAGCGTTGCGGGCACCTATGGCTACACCTTC.

This clone was found once. The V and J genes are TRBV30 and TRBJ2-7; D remains unclear. Deletions cut 3 bases from V and 3 bases from J, with 6 bases between. The CDR3 has 11 amino acids. Germline CDR1 GTSNPN, CDR2 SVGIG (reference sequence). CDR3 nucleotide sequence: TGTGCCTGGAGGGGGTTCTACGAGCAGTACTTC. Residues: CAWRGFYEQYF.

As DNA, the CDR3 is TGTGCCAGCAGCGGGGGCAGGGGTCGCTCCTACGAGCAGTACTTC. Translating gives CASSGGRGRSYEQYF. The V gene is TRBV6-5, the J gene TRBJ2-7; the D call may be TRBD1 or TRBD2 (6 bases each). CDR1 and CDR2 (germline): MNHEY, SVGAGI. The CDR3 totals 15 residues. V lost 6 bases and J lost 0, with 15 bases in between.

This clone was counted a few times. The V gene is TRBV5-4, the J gene TRBJ2-1; 8 bases map to TRBD2. Germline trimming cut 2 bases from V and 5 bases from J; bases unmatched to any gene: 6. The CDR3 contains 15 residues. Germline CDR1 and CDR2: SGHNT and YYREEE (reference sequence). The CDR3 spells CASSFGTSEDNEQFF. CDR3 DNA sequence: TGTGCCAGCAGCTTCGGGACTAGTGAAGACAATGAGCAGTTCTTC.

The CDR3 loop reads CASSLERDTEAFF. CDR3 DNA sequence: TGTGCCAGCAGCTTAGAGAGGGACACTGAAGCTTTCTTT. The chain combines TRBV11-2 with TRBJ1-1; D is uncertain. Looked up from germline, CDR1 is SGHAT and CDR2 is FQNNGV. CDR3 length equals 13 residues. V lost 0 bases, J lost 3 bases, and 5 bases lay in between.

The V gene is TRBV11-2, the J gene TRBJ1-2; D is ambiguous. Germline V CDR1 and CDR2: SGHAT, FQNNGV. This CDR3 has 12 residues. Trimming pared 3 bases from V and 3 bases from J, leaving 5 bases between. DNA for the CDR3: TGTGCCAGCAGCTTTGAGGACTATGGCTACACCTTC. Translated, it gives CASSFEDYGYTF. The full variable domain, in which reference TRBV11-2 and TRBJ1-2 provide the parts outside the CDR3, is EAGVAQSPRYKIIEKRQSVAFWCNPISGHATLYWYQQILGQGPKLLIQFQNNGVVDDSQLPKDRFSAERLKGVDSTLKIQPAKLEDSAVYLCASSFEDYGYTFGSGTRLTVV.

The chain is built from TRBV30 and TRBJ2-7; unclear D gene. Germline V gene data show CDR1 as GTSNPN and CDR2 as SVGIG (reference sequence). This CDR3 has 11 amino acids. Trimming took 0 bases from V and 5 from J, leaving 5 bases between them. In nucleotides, the CDR3 is TGTGCCTGGAGTGTTTCTAACGAGCAGTACTTC. This codes for CAWSVSNEQYF.

This clone was recorded once. V is TRBV29-1 and J is TRBJ2-7; the D is unclear. The CDR3 runs 12 residues. With 1 base removed from V and 1 base from J, the gap between germline ends came to 5 bases. From germline, CDR1 is SQVTM and CDR2 ANQGSEA. CDR3 DNA sequence: TGCAGCGTTGAAGGGGATTCCTACGAGCAGTACTTC. Translating it yields CSVEGDSYEQYF.

The V call is TRBV4-1, the J call TRBJ2-3; tentative D call: TRBD2 (5 bases). V lost 5 bases and J 3 bases, leaving 18 bases between the germline ends. Germline V gene lookup returns CDR1 MGHRA and CDR2 YSYEKL. The CDR3 is made up of 16 amino acids. CDR3: CASSSIVRAKTDTQYF. DNA for the CDR3: TGCGCCAGCAGCTCTATAGTGCGGGCGAAAACAGATACGCAGTATTTT.

The chain joins TRBV29-1 to TRBJ1-5; TRBD1 agrees at 7 bases. The CDR3 covers 12 residues. Germline CDR1 is SQVTM and CDR2 is ANQGSEA. J lost 5 bases, V lost 6 bases, and 4 bases had no gene match. The CDR3, as DNA: TGCAGCGTCGCCGACAGGGATCAGCCCCAGCATTTT. This sequence encodes CSVADRDQPQHF.

The V call is TRBV27, the J call TRBJ2-7, with TRBD1 matching 7 bases. The junction had 4 bases not matched to a gene; V was cut back by 5 bases and J by 6 bases. The CDR3 is 12 residues long. Per germline, CDR1 MNHEY and CDR2 SMNVEV (reference sequence). The CDR3 DNA follows: TGTGCCAGCAGTACACAGGGGAGCGAGCAGTACTTC. It yields the protein CASSTQGSEQYF.

The genes are TRBV30 and TRBJ1-2; D gene ambiguous. This CDR3 has 14 residues. The germline V gene encodes CDR1 GTSNPN and CDR2 SVGIG (reference sequence). V lost 2 bases and J lost 0, with 10 bases in between. This CDR3 reads CAWSITAANYGYTF. CDR3 in DNA: TGTGCCTGGAGTATCACGGCCGCTAACTATGGCTACACCTTC.

V gene TRBV4-1 combines with J gene TRBJ2-2; tentative D call: TRBD2 (5 bases). Germline V lookup: CDR1 MGHRA, CDR2 YSYEKL. V shed 7 bases and J shed 3 bases, with 9 bases lying between them. The CDR3 loop spans 13 amino acids. The CDR3 protein is CASTTRDTGELFF. Written as DNA, the CDR3 is TGCGCCAGCACGACGAGGGACACCGGGGAGCTGTTTTTT.

This clone was seen a handful of times. The chain uses TRBV28 and TRBJ2-3; TRBD2 agrees at 8 bases. After removal of 6 bases from V and 0 bases from J, the junction contained 2 bases not matched to a gene. The CDR3 extends over 14 amino acids. From germline, CDR1 is MDHEN and CDR2 SYDVKM. Here the CDR3 DNA reads TGTGCCAGCAGCGGGGGGGCGAGCACAGATACGCAGTATTTT. This gives the protein CASSGGASTDTQYF.

The rearrangement uses TRBV4-1 and TRBJ2-2, with TRBD2 identical over 8 bases. Germline V CDR1 and CDR2: MGHRA, YSYEKL. The CDR3 length is 17 residues. V lost 5 bases, J lost 1 base, and 9 bases stayed unmatched. CDR3 amino acids: CASSLRGSGENTGELFF. As DNA, the CDR3 is TGCGCCAGCAGCTTGCGGGGTAGCGGGGAGAACACCGGGGAGCTGTTTTTT.

The chain employs TRBV30 and TRBJ2-7, with 10 bases that match TRBD2. The CDR3 loop spans 14 amino acids. Per germline, CDR1 GTSNPN and CDR2 SVGIG (reference sequence). With V trimmed by 5 bases and J by 0 bases, 4 bases remained unmatched. For the CDR3, the DNA is TGTGCCTGGCGGACTAGCGGTAACTCCTACGAGCAGTACTTC. It yields the protein CAWRTSGNSYEQYF.

The CDR3 DNA reads TGTGCCAGCAGGGAACAGGGATACGAGCAGTACTTC. It specifies CASREQGYEQYF. V gene TRBV7-9 combines with J gene TRBJ2-7; a possible D gene is TRBD1 (6 bases). The CDR3 is made up of 12 amino acids. Looked up from germline, CDR1 is SEHNR and CDR2 is FQNEAQ (reference sequence). V shed 6 bases and J shed 4 bases, with 10 bases lying between them.

The V gene is TRBV30, the J gene TRBJ2-7, with TRBD1 matching 7 bases. With 2 bases clipped from V and 6 bases from J, the junction kept 10 bases outside the gene matches. In germline, CDR1 is GTSNPN, CDR2 SVGIG (reference sequence). This CDR3 has 14 residues. CDR3 in DNA: TGTGCCTGGAGTCTACGACAGGGATTTGCCGAGCAGTACTTC. Translation gives CAWSLRQGFAEQYF.

The chain is built from TRBV25-1 and TRBJ2-1; no firm D call. CDR1 MGHDK and CDR2 SYGVNS come from the germline V gene. V was shortened by 4 bases and J by 3 bases, with 10 bases between the two germline ends. This CDR3 is 14 amino acids long. DNA for the CDR3: TGTGCCAGCAGTGGCACTAAATACTACAATGAGCAGTTCTTC. This gives the protein CASSGTKYYNEQFF.